The 22 T cell receptor beta chains below were found in one sample sequenced in a study of tumor-infiltrating lymphocytes in primary liver carcinoma. RNA was extracted from whole blood without cell sorting, alongside germline DNA. Making TCR beta cDNA involved roughly 500 ng total RNA and a constant-region primer. A slightly modified ARM-PCR protocol with three nested multiplex PCR rounds produced these TCR beta libraries. TRBV1-TRBV30 forward primers and a C-beta reverse primer were used in the first two PCR rounds, which each ran for about 9 cycles. TCRdb re-derived calls from the multiplex PCR reads in MiXCR, one entry per CDR3 protein. This sample has around 330,000 distinct CDR3 sequences, with 58% found just once. The sample comprised peripheral blood. The receptors come from a woman between 25 and 40 years old with primary liver carcinoma and hepatitis B virus infection.

Turning to this clonotype: The CDR3 carries no conserved terminal phenylalanine or tryptophan, so it likely arises from a read error. DNA for the CDR3: TGCGCCAGCAGCCAAGGAAGTCTAGCCGGGAATGAGCAGTTCTTG. It encodes CASSQGSLAGNEQFL. The chain recombines TRBV4-1 with TRBJ2-1, with TRBD2 as a possible D gene (5 bases). CDR1 and CDR2 (germline): MGHRA, YSYEKL. V gave up 1 base and J gave up 7 bases, with 14 bases separating them. This CDR3 has 15 residues.

V usage is TRBV6-6 and J usage is TRBJ2-2, with TRBD2 matching 7 bases. CDR1 and CDR2 (germline): MNHNY, SVGAGI (reference sequence). Trimming at V came to 6 bases and at J to 6 bases, leaving 19 bases not matched to a gene. The CDR3 runs 18 residues. The CDR3 bases are TGTGCCAGCAGAGCGCCGTGGACTAGATGGGAGGATGCCGGGGAGCTGTTTTTT. This codes for CASRAPWTRWEDAGELFF.

The CDR3 nucleotides are TGTGCCAGCAGTTACGTGGGGAAGAACACTGAAGCTTTCTTT. It specifies CASSYVGKNTEAFF. This rearrangement joins TRBV6-2 or TRBV6-3 to TRBJ1-1; D not resolved. Trimming took off 2 bases at V and 1 base at J, with 8 bases between the two ends. CDR3 length: 14 residues. The V gene's germline CDR1 is MNHEY and CDR2 SVGEGT.

This clonotype has a single count. This may be a read error: a much more frequent sequence differs by one nucleotide. The chain is built from TRBV6-6 and TRBJ2-1; D remains unclear. The germline gives CDR1 MNHNY, CDR2 SVGAGI (reference sequence). The CDR3 is 16 amino acids. CDR3 sequence: CASSYDLIWAGNEHFF. The CDR3 nucleotides are TGTGCCAGCAGTTACGACCTGATCTGGGCTGGGAATGAGCACTTCTTC.

With respect to this clonotype: A much larger clone differs from this one at a single base, so this may be a read error. The rearrangement joins TRBV6-6 to TRBJ1-1; D remains ambiguous. This CDR3 is 13 amino acids long. CDR1 is MNHNY and CDR2 is SVGAGI in the germline V gene (reference sequence). CDR3 residues: CASNPRMNIEAFF. As DNA, the CDR3 is TGTGCCAGCAATCCCCGAATGAACATTGAAGCTTTCTTT.

In its sample, this clonotype was seen many times. The chain has TRBV6-5 and TRBJ2-2, with TRBD2 matching over 12 bases. V shed 2 bases and J 4 bases; nucleotides not matched to a gene: 11. CDR3 length equals 19 residues. Per the germline V gene, CDR1 is MNHEY and CDR2 is SVGAGI. CDR3 protein: CASSYIWTSGIGVTGELFF. The CDR3 bases are TGTGCCAGCAGTTACATTTGGACTAGCGGGATTGGAGTCACCGGGGAGCTGTTTTTT.

This clonotype was detected only a few times. This could be a read error, since a much larger clone is one nucleotide away. The chain uses TRBV11-2 and TRBJ2-1; possibly TRBD1 for D (5 bases). Germline values: CDR1 SGHAT, CDR2 FQNNGV. The CDR3 length is 15 residues. V was pared by 5 bases and J by 3 bases, with 14 bases between. CDR3 sequence: CASSLFSDNYNEQFF. The CDR3 DNA follows: TGTGCCAGCAGCCTTTTCTCGGACAACTACAATGAGCAGTTCTTC.

A note on this clonotype: Its ends do not fully match the called genes, so a read error is possible. The gene calls are TRBV29-1 and TRBJ2-7; 8 nucleotides match TRBD1. The CDR3 is 14 residues long. Germline values: CDR1 SQVTM, CDR2 ANQGSEA. CDR3 DNA sequence: TGCAGCGCCGGTTGGAGCTCAGGGGGCTACGAGCACTACTTC. This sequence encodes CSAGWSSGGYEHYF.

The chain links TRBV28 to TRBJ1-5; D might be TRBD1 (6 bases). Germline V gene sequence: CDR1 MDHEN, CDR2 SYDVKM. The V end lost 4 bases, the J end lost 4 bases, and 11 bases lay between the germline ends. The CDR3 has 14 amino acids. The DNA for the CDR3 is TGTGCCAGCAGTTGGCAGGGGACGAATCAGCCCCAGCATTTT. This sequence encodes CASSWQGTNQPQHF.

In regard to this clonotype: This could be a read error, since a much larger clone is one nucleotide away. The chain employs TRBV29-1 and TRBJ2-3, with D possibly TRBD1 on 6 matching bases. CDR3 length: 15 residues. Trimming removed 7 bases at V and 2 bases at J, with 19 bases between. CDR1 is SQVTM, CDR2 ANQGSEA, per germline. The CDR3 region has the DNA TGCAGCGCCCGAATCCTACAGGGAAACACAGATACGCAGTATTTT. It translates to CSARILQGNTDTQYF.

Ten or more counts support this clonotype. The chain combines TRBV12-3 or TRBV12-4 with TRBJ1-3; no definite D call. This CDR3 is 13 amino acids long. V was pared by 3 bases and J by 3 bases, with 6 bases between. CDR3 in amino acids: CASSFGSGNTIYF. The CDR3 DNA reads as TGTGCCAGCAGTTTCGGTAGTGGAAACACCATATATTTT.

CDR3 in amino acids: CASRFQGLALDEQFF. For the CDR3, the DNA is TGTGCCAGCAGGTTCCAGGGACTAGCCCTTGATGAGCAGTTCTTC. V is TRBV6-1 and J is TRBJ2-1; 9 bases are a match to TRBD2. The CDR3 is 15 amino acids. From germline, CDR1 is MNHNS and CDR2 SASEGT. After removal of 6 bases from V and 8 bases from J, the junction contained 11 bases not matched to a gene.

On this clonotype itself: A clone one base away is much larger, so this may be a read error. The chain couples TRBV6-6 to TRBJ2-7; TRBD1 might be the D (5 bases). Trimming removed 10 bases at V and 1 base at J, with 17 bases between. Germline values: CDR1 MNHNY, CDR2 SVGAGI (reference sequence). The CDR3 consists of 14 residues. The CDR3 sequence: CATTRTRGSYEQYF. CDR3 bases: TGTGCCACTACACGGACAAGGGGTTCCTACGAGCAGTACTTC.

Turning to this clonotype: An end of the junction differs from the germline gene, which may be a read error. CDR3 nucleotides: TGTGCCAGCAGTTTCCTACTAGCGGGAGCCAACGAGCACTGCTTC. Residues: CASSFLLAGANEHCF. The rearrangement links TRBV6-6 to TRBJ2-7; 11 bases fit TRBD2. Germline V lookup: CDR1 MNHNY, CDR2 SVGAGI (reference sequence). This CDR3 has 15 residues.

Note on this clonotype: A clone one base away is much larger, so this may be a read error. The rearrangement uses TRBV29-1 and TRBJ1-1; TRBD1 might be the D (5 bases). The ends were cut back, 7 bases at V and 1 base at J, with 10 bases in the middle. This CDR3 contains 12 residues. CDR1 and CDR2 (germline): SQVTM, ANQGSEA. For the CDR3, the DNA is TGCAGCGCATCTCAGGGGAACACTGAAGCTTTCTTT. This encodes CSASQGNTEAFF.

The chain combines TRBV11-2 with TRBJ2-7; 8 nucleotides match TRBD2. Germline CDR1 and CDR2: SGHAT and FQNNGV. V shed 4 bases and J 5 bases; nucleotides not matched to a gene: 10. There are 15 residues in the CDR3. CDR3 sequence (DNA): TGTGCCAGCAGCTCTACGAGCGGGAGCGCCAACGAGCAGTACTTC. The encoded protein is CASSSTSGSANEQYF.

V gene TRBV2 combines with J gene TRBJ1-1; D ambiguous. The CDR3 length is 13 residues. Between the trimmed V and J ends, which lost 6 bases and 1 base, there was a span of 9 bases. Per the germline V gene, CDR1 is SNHLY and CDR2 is FYNNEI. CDR3 nucleotide sequence: TGTGCCAGCAGCCCCGTATGGAACACTGAAGCTTTCTTT. This translates into CASSPVWNTEAFF.

Details on this clonotype: Just one base apart from a much larger clone, this may be a read error. This sequence joins TRBV4-1 and TRBJ2-5, with D possibly being TRBD2 (5 bases). The CDR3 is made up of 15 amino acids. Looked up from germline, CDR1 is MGHRA and CDR2 is YSYEKL. The CDR3, as DNA: TGCACCAGCAGCCAAGACTCGGGGTACCAAGAGACCCAGTACTTC. Amino acid sequence: CTSSQDSGYQETQYF.

On this clonotype itself: A much larger clonotype is one base distant, so this may be a read error. This CDR3 is missing its conserved last phenylalanine or tryptophan, likely due to a read error. The chain joins TRBV6-1 to TRBJ1-1; 9 bases line up with TRBD1. Germline V lookup: CDR1 MNHNS, CDR2 SASEGT. Unmatched junction bases numbered 10, after V lost 5 bases and J lost 6 bases. The CDR3 consists of 15 residues. The CDR3 bases are TGTGCCAGCAGTTCCCGTACAGGGGGCGCCGCTGAAGCTTTCCTT. This translates into CASSSRTGGAAEAFL.

As concerns this clonotype: In this CDR3 the conserved last residue, phenylalanine or tryptophan, is missing, so a read error is likely. V and J are TRBV7-8 and TRBJ1-6, with D hard to call. The CDR3 sequence is 15 residues long. Trimming stripped 5 bases from V and 2 bases from J, with 10 bases between. Germline-derived CDR1 and CDR2 are SGHVS and FQNEAQ. The CDR3 spells CASSPIAAYNSPLHI. As DNA, the CDR3 is TGTGCCAGCAGCCCTATTGCCGCCTATAATTCACCCCTCCACATT.

Worth noting for this clonotype: An end of the junction differs from the germline gene, which may be a read error. The CDR3: CVSSLGAGGLNEQFF. The CDR3 DNA sequence: TGTGTCAGCAGCTTAGGAGCGGGAGGCCTCAATGAACAGTTCTTC. The V and J genes are TRBV11-2 and TRBJ2-1; 9 bases match TRBD2. CDR3 size: 15 residues. Germline V gene sequence: CDR1 SGHAT, CDR2 FQNNGV. The variable domain in full, completed from reference TRBV11-2 and TRBJ2-1, reads EAGVAQSPRYKIIEKRQSVAFWCNPISGHATLYWYQQILGQGPKLLIQFQNNGVVDDSQLPKDRFSAERLKGVDSTLKIQPAKLEDSAVYLCVSSLGAGGLNEQFFGPGTRLTVL.

This clonotype was counted at least ten times. This chain joins TRBV11-2 and TRBJ2-7, with D tentatively TRBD2 (5 bases). The CDR3 consists of 14 residues. Between the trimmed V and J ends, which lost 5 bases and 4 bases, there was a span of 15 bases. Germline CDR1 reads SGHAT; CDR2 reads FQNNGV. Here the CDR3 reads CASSPLPRGYEQYF. The CDR3 coding sequence is TGTGCCAGCAGCCCGCTTCCTCGGGGATACGAGCAGTACTTC.